The TCR beta chain under discussion was sequenced for a study of CD8 T cells in Susac syndrome. Random hexamers were used to reverse transcribe the RNA input (about 0.45 to 1 ug). TCRdb re-derived calls from the immunoSEQ multiplex PCR reads in MiXCR, one entry per CDR3 protein. The data contain about 120,000 distinct CDR3 sequences, 92% of them seen just once; the ten biggest clones take up roughly 0.12%. Sequencing of TCR beta was performed on blood CD8+ and CD4+ T cells. Input material: CD8+ T cells from PBMCs. The sequence was obtained from a human donor in good health.

The CDR3 protein is CSAKPGLAGDHGELFF. CDR3 nucleotides: TGCAGTGCCAAACCTGGACTAGCGGGAGATCACGGGGAGCTGTTTTTT. V and J are TRBV20-1 and TRBJ2-2; 13 bases fit TRBD2. Germline-derived CDR1 and CDR2 are DFQATT and SNEGSKA (reference sequence). The CDR3 has 16 amino acids. The junction had 11 bases not matched to a gene; V was cut back by 6 bases and J by 7 bases.